What follows describes a single T cell receptor (beta chain). The CDR3 extends over 14 amino acids. Germline V CDR1 and CDR2: KGHSH, LQKENI. Trimming stripped 3 bases from V and 2 bases from J, with 11 bases between. The record originates from a study of shared clonotypes between healthy human individuals. TCRdb keeps only in-frame clones here, not all; method: immunoSEQ multiplex PCR. The sample includes some 1.4 million clones, roughly 97% of them seen just once. The clonotype originates from a man aged 30 to 39 in good health. The chain uses TRBV18 and TRBJ2-7; a weak D match, TRBD1 (6 bases). The sequenced material came from naive CD4+ T cells sorted from blood. Subset given: CD45RA+ positively selected. CDR3 nucleotide sequence: TGTGCCAGCTCACCCGACAGGAATACCTACGAGCAGTACTTC. It codes for CASSPDRNTYEQYF.